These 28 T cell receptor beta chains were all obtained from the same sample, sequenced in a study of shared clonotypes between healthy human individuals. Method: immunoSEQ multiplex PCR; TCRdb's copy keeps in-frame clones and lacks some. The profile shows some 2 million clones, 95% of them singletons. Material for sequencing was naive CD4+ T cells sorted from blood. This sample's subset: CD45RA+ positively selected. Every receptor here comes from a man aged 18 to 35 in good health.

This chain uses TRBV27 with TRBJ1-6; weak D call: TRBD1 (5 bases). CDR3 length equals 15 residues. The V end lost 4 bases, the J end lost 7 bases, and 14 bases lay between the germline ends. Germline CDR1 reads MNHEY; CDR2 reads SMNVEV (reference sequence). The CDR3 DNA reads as TGTGCCAGCAGTTCAGGGCCAGGCCGAAATTCACCCCTCCACTTT. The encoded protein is CASSSGPGRNSPLHF.

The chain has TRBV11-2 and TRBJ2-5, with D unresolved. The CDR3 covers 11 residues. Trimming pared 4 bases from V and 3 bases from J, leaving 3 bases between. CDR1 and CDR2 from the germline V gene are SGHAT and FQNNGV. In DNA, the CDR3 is TGTGCCAGCAGCTGGAAAGAGACCCAGTACTTC. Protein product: CASSWKETQYF.

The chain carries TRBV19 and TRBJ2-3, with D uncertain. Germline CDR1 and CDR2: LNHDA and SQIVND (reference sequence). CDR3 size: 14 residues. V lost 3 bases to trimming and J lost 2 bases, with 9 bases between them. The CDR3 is CASSIRPDTDTQYF. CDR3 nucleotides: TGTGCCAGTAGTATTCGGCCAGACACAGATACGCAGTATTTT.

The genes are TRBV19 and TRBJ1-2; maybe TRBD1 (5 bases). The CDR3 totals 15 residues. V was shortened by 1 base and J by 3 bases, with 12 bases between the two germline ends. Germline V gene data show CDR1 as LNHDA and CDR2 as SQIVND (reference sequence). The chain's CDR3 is CASSIVRQGYYGYTF. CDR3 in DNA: TGTGCCAGTAGTATAGTCCGCCAGGGTTACTATGGCTACACCTTC. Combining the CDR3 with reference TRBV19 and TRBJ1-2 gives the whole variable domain DGGITQSPKYLFRKEGQNVTLSCEQNLNHDAMYWYRQDPGQGLRLIYYSQIVNDFQKGDIAEGYSVSREKKESFPLTVTSAQKNPTAFYLCASSIVRQGYYGYTFGSGTRLTVV.

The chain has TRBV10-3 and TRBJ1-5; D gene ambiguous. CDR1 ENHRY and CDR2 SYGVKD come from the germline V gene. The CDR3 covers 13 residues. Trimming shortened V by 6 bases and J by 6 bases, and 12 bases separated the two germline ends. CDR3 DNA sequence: TGTGCCATCAGCCGGGGAGAGGGTCAGCCCCAGCATTTT. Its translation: CAISRGEGQPQHF.

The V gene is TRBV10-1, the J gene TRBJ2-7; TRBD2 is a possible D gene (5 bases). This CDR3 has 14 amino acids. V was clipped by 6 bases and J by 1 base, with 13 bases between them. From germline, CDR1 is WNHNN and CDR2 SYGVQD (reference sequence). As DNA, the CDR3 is TGCGCCAGCAGCCCGAGCCGGGATTCCTACGAGCAGTACTTC. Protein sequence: CASSPSRDSYEQYF.

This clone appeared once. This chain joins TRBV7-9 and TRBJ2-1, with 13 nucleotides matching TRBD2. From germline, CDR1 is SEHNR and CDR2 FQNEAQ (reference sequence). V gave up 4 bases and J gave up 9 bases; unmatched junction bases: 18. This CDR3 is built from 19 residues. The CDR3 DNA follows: TGTGCCAGCAGCTCCACCGTCGGACTAGCGGGAGTCGACGGTGGTGAGCAGTTCTTC. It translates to CASSSTVGLAGVDGGEQFF.

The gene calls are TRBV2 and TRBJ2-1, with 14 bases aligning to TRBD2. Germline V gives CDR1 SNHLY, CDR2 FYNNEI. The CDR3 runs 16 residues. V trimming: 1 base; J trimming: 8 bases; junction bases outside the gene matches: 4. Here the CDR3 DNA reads TGTGCCAGCAGTGAAGAGGGACTAGCGGGGGCTTATGAGCAGTTCTTC. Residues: CASSEEGLAGAYEQFF.

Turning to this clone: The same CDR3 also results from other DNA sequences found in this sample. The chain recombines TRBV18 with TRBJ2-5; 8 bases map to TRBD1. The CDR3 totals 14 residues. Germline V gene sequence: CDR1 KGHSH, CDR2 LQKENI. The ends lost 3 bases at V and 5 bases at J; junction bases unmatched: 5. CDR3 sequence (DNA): TGTGCCAGCTCACCCGGACAGGGAGGCGAGACCCAGTACTTC. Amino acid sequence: CASSPGQGGETQYF.

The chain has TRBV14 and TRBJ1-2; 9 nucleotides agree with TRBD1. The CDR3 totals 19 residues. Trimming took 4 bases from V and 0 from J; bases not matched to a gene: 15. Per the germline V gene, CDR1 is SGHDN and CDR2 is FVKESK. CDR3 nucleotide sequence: TGTGCCAGCAGCCCTGACGTCTGGGACAGGGCCCAAGCTAACTATGGCTACACCTTC. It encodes CASSPDVWDRAQANYGYTF.

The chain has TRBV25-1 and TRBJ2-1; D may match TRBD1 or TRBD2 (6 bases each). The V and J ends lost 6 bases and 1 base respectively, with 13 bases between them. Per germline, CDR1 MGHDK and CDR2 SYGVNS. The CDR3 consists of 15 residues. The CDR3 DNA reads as TGTGCCAGCAGCCAAGGAGGGGGATCCTACAATGAGCAGTTCTTC. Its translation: CASSQGGGSYNEQFF.

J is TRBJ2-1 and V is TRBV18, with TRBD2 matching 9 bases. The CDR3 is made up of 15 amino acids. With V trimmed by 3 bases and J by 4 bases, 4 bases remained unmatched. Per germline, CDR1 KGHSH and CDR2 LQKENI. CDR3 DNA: TGTGCCAGCTCACCTCTAGCGGGGATTTACAATGAGCAGTTCTTC. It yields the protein CASSPLAGIYNEQFF.

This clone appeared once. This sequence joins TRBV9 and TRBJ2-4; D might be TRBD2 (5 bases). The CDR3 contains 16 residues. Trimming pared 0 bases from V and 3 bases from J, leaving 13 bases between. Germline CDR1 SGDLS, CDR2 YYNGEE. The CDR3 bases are TGTGCCAGCAGCGTAGGTCTGGGAGATCTCAAAAACATTCAGTACTTC. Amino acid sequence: CASSVGLGDLKNIQYF. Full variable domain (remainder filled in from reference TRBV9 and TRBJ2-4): DSGVTQTPKHLITATGQRVTLRCSPRSGDLSVYWYQQSLDQGLQFLIQYYNGEERAKGNILERFSAQQFPDLHSELNLSSLELGDSALYFCASSVGLGDLKNIQYFGAGTRLSVL.

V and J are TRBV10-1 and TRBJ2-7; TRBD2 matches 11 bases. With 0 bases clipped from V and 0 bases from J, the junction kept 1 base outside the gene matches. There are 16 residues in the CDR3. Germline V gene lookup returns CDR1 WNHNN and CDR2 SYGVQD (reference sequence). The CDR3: CASSESGLADSYEQYF. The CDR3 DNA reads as TGCGCCAGCAGTGAGTCGGGACTAGCGGACTCCTACGAGCAGTACTTC.

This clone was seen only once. CDR3 coding DNA: TGTGCCAGCCGTTATGAGGACCGGAACACTGAAGCTTTCTTT. Its protein is CASRYEDRNTEAFF. V usage is TRBV5-6 and J usage is TRBJ1-1, with no clear D. The CDR3 contains 14 residues. Trimming cost V 7 bases and J 1 base, with 14 bases left between them. In germline, CDR1 is SGHDT, CDR2 YYEEEE.

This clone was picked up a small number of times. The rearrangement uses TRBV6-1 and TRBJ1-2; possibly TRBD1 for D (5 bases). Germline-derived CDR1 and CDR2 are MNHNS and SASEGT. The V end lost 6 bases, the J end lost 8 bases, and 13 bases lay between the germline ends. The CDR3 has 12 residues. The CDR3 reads CASRGSGKGYTF. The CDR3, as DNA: TGTGCCAGCAGGGGATCAGGGAAAGGCTACACCTTC.

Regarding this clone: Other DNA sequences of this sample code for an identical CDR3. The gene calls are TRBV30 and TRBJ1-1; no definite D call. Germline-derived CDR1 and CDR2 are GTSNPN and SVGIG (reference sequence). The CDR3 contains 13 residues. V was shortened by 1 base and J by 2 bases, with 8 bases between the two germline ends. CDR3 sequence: CAWSGQQNTEAFF. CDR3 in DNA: TGTGCCTGGAGTGGGCAGCAAAACACTGAAGCTTTCTTT.

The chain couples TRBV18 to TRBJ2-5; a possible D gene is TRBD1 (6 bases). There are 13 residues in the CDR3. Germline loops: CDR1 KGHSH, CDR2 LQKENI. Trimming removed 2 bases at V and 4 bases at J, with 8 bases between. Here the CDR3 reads CASSPGQIETQYF. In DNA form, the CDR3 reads TGTGCCAGCTCACCAGGACAGATAGAGACCCAGTACTTC. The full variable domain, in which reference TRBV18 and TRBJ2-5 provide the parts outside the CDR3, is NAGVMQNPRHLVRRRGQEARLRCSPMKGHSHVYWYRQLPEEGLKFMVYLQKENIIDESGMPKERFSAEFPKEGPSILRIQQVVRGDSAAYFCASSPGQIETQYFGPGTRLLVL.

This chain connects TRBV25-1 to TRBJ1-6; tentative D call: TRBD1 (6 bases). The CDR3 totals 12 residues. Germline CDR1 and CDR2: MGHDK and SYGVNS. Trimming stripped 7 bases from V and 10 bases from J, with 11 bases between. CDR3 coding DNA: TGTGCCAGCATGCAGCAGGGGTCACCCCTCCACTTT. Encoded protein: CASMQQGSPLHF. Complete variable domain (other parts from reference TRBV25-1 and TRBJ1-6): EADIYQTPRYLVIGTGKKITLECSQTMGHDKMYWYQQDPGMELHLIHYSYGVNSTEKGDLSSESTVSRIRTEHFPLTLESARPSHTSQYLCASMQQGSPLHFGNGTRLTVT.

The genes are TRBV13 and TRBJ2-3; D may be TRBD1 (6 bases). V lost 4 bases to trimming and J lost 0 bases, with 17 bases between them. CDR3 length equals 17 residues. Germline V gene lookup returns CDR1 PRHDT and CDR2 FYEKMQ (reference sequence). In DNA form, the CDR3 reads TGTGCCAGCAGCTATGGACAGTCTGGTACTAGCACAGATACGCAGTATTTT. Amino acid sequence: CASSYGQSGTSTDTQYF.

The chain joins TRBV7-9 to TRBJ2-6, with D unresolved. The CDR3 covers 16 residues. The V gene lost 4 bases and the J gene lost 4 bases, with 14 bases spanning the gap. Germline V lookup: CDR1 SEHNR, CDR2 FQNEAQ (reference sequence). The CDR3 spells CASSYPMGPGANVLTF. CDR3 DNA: TGTGCCAGCAGCTACCCGATGGGTCCCGGGGCCAACGTCCTGACTTTC.

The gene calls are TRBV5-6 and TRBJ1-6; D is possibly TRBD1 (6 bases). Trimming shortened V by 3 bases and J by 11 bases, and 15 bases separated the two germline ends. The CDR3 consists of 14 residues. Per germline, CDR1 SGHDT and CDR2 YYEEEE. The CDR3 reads CASSWARGGAPLHF. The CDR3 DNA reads TGTGCCAGCAGCTGGGCCAGGGGTGGAGCACCCCTCCACTTT. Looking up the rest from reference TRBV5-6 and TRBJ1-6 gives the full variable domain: DAGVTQSPTHLIKTRGQQVTLRCSPKSGHDTVSWYQQALGQGPQFIFQYYEEEERQRGNFPDRFSGHQFPNYSSELNVNALLLGDSALYLCASSWARGGAPLHFGNGTRLTVT.

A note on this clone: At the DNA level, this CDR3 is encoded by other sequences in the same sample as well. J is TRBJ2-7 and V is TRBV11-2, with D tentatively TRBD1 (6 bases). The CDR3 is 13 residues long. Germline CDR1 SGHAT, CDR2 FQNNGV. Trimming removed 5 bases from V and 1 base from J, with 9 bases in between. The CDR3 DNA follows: TGTGCCAGCAGCCGGACAGCTTCCTACGAGCAGTACTTC. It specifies CASSRTASYEQYF.

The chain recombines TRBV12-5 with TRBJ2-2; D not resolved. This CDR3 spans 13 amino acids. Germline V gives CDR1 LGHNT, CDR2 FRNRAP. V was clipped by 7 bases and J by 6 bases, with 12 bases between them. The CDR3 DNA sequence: TGTGCTAGTGTCCTACTATCGGCCGGGGAGCTGTTTTTT. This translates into CASVLLSAGELFF.

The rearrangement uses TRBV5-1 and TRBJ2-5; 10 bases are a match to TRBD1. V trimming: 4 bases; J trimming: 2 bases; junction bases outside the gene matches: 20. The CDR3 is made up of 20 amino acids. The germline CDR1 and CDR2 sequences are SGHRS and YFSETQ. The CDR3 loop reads CASSPIFTIRTGGDQETQYF. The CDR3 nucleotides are TGCGCCAGCAGCCCGATATTTACCATAAGGACAGGGGGGGATCAAGAGACCCAGTACTTC.

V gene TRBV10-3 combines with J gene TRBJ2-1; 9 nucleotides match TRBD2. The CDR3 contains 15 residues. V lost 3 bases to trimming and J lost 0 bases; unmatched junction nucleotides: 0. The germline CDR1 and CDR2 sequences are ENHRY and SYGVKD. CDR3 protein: CAISEAGGSYNEQFF. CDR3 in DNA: TGTGCCATCAGTGAAGCGGGAGGCTCCTACAATGAGCAGTTCTTC.

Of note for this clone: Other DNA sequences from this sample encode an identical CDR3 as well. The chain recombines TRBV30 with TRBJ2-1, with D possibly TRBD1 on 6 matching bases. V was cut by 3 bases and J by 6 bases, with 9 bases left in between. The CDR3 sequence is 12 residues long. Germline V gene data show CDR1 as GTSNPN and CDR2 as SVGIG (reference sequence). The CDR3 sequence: CAWSPDSNEQFF. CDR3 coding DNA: TGTGCCTGGAGCCCGGACAGCAATGAGCAGTTCTTC.

This CDR3 is CASSALAGGPRDTQYF. CDR3 bases: TGTGCCAGCAGTGCACTAGCGGGAGGGCCAAGAGATACGCAGTATTTT. The genes are TRBV27 and TRBJ2-3, with TRBD2 identical over 13 bases. The CDR3 length is 16 residues. Germline lookup yields CDR1 MNHEY and CDR2 SMNVEV (reference sequence). The ends lost 5 bases at V and 5 bases at J; junction bases unmatched: 7.